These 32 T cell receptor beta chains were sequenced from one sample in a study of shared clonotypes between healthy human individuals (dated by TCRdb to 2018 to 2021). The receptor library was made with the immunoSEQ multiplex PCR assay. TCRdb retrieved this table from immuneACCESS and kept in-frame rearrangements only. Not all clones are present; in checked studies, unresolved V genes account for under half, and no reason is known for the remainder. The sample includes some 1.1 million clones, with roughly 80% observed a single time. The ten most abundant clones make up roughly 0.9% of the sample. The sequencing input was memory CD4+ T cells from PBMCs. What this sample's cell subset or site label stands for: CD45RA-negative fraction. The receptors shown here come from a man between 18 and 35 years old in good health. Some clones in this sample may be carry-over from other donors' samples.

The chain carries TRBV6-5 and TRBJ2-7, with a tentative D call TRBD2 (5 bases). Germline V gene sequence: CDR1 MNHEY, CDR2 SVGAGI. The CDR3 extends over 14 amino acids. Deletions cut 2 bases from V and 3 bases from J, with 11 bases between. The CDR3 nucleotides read TGTGCCAGCAGTTACGGGCCCGGGAACTACGAGCAGTACTTC. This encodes CASSYGPGNYEQYF.

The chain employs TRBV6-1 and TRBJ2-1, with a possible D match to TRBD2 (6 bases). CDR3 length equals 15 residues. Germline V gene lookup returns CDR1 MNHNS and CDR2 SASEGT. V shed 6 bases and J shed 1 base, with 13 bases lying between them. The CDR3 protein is CASSPGTLSYNEQFF. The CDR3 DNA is TGTGCCAGCAGCCCCGGGACTCTTTCCTACAATGAGCAGTTCTTC.

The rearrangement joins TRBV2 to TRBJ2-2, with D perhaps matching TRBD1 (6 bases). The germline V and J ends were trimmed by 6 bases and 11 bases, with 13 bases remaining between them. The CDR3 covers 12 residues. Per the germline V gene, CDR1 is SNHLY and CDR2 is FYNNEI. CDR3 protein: CASSGYRDELFF. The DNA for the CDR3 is TGTGCCAGCAGCGGATACAGGGACGAGCTGTTTTTT.

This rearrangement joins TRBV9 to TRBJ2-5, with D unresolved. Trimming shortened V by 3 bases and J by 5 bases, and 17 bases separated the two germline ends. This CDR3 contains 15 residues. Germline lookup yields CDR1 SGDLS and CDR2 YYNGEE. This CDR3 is CASSGGPEVWETQYF. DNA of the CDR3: TGTGCCAGCAGCGGAGGACCTGAAGTTTGGGAGACCCAGTACTTC.

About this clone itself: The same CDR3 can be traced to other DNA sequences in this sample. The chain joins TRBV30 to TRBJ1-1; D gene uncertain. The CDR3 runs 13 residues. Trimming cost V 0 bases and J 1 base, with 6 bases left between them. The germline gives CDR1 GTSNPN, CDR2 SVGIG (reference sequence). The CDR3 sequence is CAWSVRGNTEAFF. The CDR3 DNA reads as TGTGCCTGGAGTGTACGAGGGAACACTGAAGCTTTCTTT.

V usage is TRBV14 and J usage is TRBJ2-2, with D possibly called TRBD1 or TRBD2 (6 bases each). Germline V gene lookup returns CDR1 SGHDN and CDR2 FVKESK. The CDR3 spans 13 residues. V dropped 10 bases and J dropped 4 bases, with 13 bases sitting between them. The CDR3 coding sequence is TGTGCCACCCAGAGGGGGGTCACCGGGGAGCTGTTTTTT. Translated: CATQRGVTGELFF.

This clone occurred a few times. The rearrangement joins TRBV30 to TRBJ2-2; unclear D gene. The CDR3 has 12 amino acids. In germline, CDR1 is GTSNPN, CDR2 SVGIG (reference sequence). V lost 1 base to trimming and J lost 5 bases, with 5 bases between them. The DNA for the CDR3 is TGTGCCTGGAGTGAGTCGACCGGGGAGCTGTTTTTT. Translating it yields CAWSESTGELFF.

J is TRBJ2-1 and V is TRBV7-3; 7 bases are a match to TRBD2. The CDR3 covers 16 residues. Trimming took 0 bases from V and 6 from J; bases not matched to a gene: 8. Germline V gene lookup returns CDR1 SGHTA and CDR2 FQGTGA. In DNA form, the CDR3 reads TGTGCCAGCAGCTTAACCAAGCCGGGAGGAGCCAATGAGCAGTTCTTC. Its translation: CASSLTKPGGANEQFF.

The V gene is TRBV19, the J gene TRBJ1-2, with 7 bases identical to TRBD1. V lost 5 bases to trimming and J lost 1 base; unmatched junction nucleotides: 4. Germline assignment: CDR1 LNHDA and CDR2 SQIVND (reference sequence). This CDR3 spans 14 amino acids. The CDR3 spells CASSVDRVNYGYTF. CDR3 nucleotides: TGTGCCAGTAGTGTCGACAGGGTTAACTATGGCTACACCTTC.

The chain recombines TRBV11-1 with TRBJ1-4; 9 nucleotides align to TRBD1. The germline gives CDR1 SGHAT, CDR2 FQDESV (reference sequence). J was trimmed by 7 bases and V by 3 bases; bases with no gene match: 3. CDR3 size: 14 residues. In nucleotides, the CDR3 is TGTGCCAGCAGCTTCGGGACAGGGACTGAAAAACTGTTTTTT. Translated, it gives CASSFGTGTEKLFF.

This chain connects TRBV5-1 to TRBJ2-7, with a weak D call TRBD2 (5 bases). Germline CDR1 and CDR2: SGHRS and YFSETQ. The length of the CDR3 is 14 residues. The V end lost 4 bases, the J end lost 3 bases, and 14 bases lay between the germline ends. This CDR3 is CASSTGLEVYEQYF. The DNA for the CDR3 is TGCGCCAGCAGCACCGGACTGGAAGTCTACGAGCAGTACTTC.

The CDR3 DNA sequence: TGTGCCAGCAGTCGACGACAGGGGTACGAGCAGTACTTC. It translates to CASSRRQGYEQYF. The chain recombines TRBV28 with TRBJ2-7, with TRBD1 identical over 8 bases. This CDR3 is 13 amino acids long. Germline CDR1 is MDHEN and CDR2 is SYDVKM. The ends lost 5 bases at V and 4 bases at J; junction bases unmatched: 4. Based on the CDR3 plus reference TRBV28 and TRBJ2-7, the full variable domain is DVKVTQSSRYLVKRTGEKVFLECVQDMDHENMFWYRQDPGLGLRLIYFSYDVKMKEKGDIPEGYSVSREKKERFSLILESASTNQTSMYLCASSRRQGYEQYFGPGTRLTVT.

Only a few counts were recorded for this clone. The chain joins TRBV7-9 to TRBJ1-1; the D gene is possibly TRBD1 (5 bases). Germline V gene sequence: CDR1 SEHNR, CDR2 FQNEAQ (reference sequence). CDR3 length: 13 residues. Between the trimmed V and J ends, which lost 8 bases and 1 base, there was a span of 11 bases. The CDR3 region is CASGTGGNTEAFF. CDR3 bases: TGTGCCAGCGGTACTGGGGGGAACACTGAAGCTTTCTTT.

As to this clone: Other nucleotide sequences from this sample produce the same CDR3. Written as DNA, the CDR3 is TGTGCCAGCAACGGGGTCGGGTCCTACGAGCAGTACTTC. Protein product: CASNGVGSYEQYF. The gene calls are TRBV2 and TRBJ2-7; D is possibly TRBD2 (5 bases). Germline V gene data show CDR1 as SNHLY and CDR2 as FYNNEI. The germline V and J ends were trimmed by 7 bases and 1 base, with 11 bases remaining between them. This CDR3 contains 13 residues.

This CDR3 reads CASSWGFNSPLHF. CDR3 in DNA: TGTGCCAGCAGCTGGGGGTTTAATTCACCCCTCCACTTT. This rearrangement joins TRBV7-3 to TRBJ1-6; D is possibly TRBD1 (5 bases). This CDR3 comprises 13 residues. Trimming took 4 bases from V and 6 from J, leaving 7 bases between them. In germline, CDR1 is SGHTA, CDR2 FQGTGA.

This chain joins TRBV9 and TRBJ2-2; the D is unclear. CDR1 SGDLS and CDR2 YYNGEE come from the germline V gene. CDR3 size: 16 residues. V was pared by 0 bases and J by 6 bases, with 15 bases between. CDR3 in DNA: TGTGCCAGCAGCGTAGGGGCAGGATCAGTGTCCGGGGAGCTGTTTTTT. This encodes CASSVGAGSVSGELFF.

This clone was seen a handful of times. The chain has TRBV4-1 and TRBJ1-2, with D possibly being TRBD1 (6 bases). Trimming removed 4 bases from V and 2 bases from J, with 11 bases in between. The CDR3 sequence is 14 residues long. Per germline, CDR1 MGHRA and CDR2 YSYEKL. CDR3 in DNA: TGCGCCAGCAGCCCTAACAGGGCCAACTATGGCTACACCTTC. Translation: CASSPNRANYGYTF.

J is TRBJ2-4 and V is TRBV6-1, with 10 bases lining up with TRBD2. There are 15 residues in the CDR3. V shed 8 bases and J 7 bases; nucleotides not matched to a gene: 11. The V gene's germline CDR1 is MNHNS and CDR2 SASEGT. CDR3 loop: CASSSGSPRGNIQYF. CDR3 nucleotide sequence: TGTGCCAGCTCTAGCGGGAGCCCCCGGGGGAACATTCAGTACTTC.

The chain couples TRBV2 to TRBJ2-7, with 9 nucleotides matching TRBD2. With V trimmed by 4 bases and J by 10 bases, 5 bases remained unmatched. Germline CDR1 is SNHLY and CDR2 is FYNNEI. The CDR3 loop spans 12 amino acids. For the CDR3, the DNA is TGTGCCAGCAGTGCGGGACTAGCCGGACAGTACTTC. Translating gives CASSAGLAGQYF.

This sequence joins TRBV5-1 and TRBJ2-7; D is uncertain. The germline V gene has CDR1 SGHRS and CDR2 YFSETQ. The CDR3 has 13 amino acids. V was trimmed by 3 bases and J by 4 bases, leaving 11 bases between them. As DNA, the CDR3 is TGCGCCAGCAGCTCCCCGGTAGGTTACGAGCAGTACTTC. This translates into CASSSPVGYEQYF.

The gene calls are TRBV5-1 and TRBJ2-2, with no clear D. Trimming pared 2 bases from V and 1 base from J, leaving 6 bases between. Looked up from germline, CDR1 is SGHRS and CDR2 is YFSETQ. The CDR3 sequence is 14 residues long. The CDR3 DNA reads TGCGCCAGCAGCTTTCAACAGAACACCGGGGAGCTGTTTTTT. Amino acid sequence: CASSFQQNTGELFF.

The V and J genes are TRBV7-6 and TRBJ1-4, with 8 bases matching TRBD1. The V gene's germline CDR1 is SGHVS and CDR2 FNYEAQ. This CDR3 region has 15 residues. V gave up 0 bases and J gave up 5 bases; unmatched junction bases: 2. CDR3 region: CASSLADRENEKLFF. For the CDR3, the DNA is TGTGCCAGCAGCTTAGCGGACAGGGAAAATGAAAAACTGTTTTTT.

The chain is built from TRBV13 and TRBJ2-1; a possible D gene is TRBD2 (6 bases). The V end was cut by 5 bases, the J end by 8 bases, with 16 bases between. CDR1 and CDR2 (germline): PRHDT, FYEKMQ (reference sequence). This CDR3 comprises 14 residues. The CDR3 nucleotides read TGTGCCAGCAGCCTCCGGGAGTTACCCCATGAGCAGTTCTTC. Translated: CASSLRELPHEQFF.

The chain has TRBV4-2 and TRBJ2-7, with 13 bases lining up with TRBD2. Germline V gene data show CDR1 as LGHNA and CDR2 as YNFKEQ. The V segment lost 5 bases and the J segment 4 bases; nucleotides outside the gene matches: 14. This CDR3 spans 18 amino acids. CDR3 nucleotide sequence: TGTGCCAGCAGCTTAAGACTTCCGGGACTAGCGGGACTGTACGAGCAGTACTTC. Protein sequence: CASSLRLPGLAGLYEQYF.

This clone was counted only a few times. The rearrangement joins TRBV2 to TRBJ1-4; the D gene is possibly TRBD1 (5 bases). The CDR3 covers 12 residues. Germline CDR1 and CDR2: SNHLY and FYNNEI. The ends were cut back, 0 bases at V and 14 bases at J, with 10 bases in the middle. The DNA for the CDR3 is TGTGCCAGCAGTGAAGCGCCAGGGCGGCTGTTTTTT. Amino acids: CASSEAPGRLFF.

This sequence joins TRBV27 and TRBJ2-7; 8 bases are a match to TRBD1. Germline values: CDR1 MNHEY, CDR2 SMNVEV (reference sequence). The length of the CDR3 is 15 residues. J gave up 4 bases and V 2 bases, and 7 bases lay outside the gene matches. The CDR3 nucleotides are TGTGCCAGCAGTTTAAATGGCAGGGGGCGATACGAGCAGTACTTC. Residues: CASSLNGRGRYEQYF.

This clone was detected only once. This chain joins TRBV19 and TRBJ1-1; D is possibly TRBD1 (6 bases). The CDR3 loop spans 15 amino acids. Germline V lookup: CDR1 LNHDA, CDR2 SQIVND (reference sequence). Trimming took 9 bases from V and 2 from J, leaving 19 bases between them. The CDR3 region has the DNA TGTGCCAGCGAACCGGACAGACTATTAAACACTGAAGCTTTCTTT. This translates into CASEPDRLLNTEAFF.

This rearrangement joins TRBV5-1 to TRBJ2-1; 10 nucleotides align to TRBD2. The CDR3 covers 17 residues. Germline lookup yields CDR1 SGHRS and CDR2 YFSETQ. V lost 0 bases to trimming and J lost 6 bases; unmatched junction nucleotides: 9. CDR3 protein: CASSLVSSGSFGNEQFF. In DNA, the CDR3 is TGCGCCAGCAGCTTGGTTTCTAGCGGGAGCTTTGGCAATGAGCAGTTCTTC. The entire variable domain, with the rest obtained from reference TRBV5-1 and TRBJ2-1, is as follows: KAGVTQTPRYLIKTRGQQVTLSCSPISGHRSVSWYQQTPGQGLQFLFEYFSETQRNKGNFPGRFSGRQFSNSRSEMNVSTLELGDSALYLCASSLVSSGSFGNEQFFGPGTRLTVL.

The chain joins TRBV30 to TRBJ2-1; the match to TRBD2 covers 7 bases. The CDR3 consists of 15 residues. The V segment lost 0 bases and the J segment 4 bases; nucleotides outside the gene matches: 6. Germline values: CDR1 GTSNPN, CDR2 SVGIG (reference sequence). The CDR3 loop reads CAWSVGSGLYNEQFF. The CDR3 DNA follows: TGTGCCTGGAGTGTAGGTAGCGGGCTATACAATGAGCAGTTCTTC.

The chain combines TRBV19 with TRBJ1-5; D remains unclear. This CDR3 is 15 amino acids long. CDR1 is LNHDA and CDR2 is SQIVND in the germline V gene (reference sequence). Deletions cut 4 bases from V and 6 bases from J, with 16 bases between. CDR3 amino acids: CASSRGTSPGQPQHF. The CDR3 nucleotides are TGTGCCAGTAGTAGAGGAACTTCACCTGGTCAGCCCCAGCATTTT. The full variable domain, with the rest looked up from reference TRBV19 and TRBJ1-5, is DGGITQSPKYLFRKEGQNVTLSCEQNLNHDAMYWYRQDPGQGLRLIYYSQIVNDFQKGDIAEGYSVSREKKESFPLTVTSAQKNPTAFYLCASSRGTSPGQPQHFGDGTRLSIL.

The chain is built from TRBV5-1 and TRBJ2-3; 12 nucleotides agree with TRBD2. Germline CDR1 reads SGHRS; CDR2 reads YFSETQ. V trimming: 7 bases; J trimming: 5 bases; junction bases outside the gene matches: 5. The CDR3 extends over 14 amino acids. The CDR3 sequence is CASAELAGGDTQYF. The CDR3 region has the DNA TGCGCCAGCGCCGAACTAGCGGGAGGAGATACGCAGTATTTT.

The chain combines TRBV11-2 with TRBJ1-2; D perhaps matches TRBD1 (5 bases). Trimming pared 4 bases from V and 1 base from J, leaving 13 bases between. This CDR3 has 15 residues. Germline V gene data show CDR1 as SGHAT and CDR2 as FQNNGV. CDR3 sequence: CASSSNRDGNYGYTF. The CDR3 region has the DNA TGTGCCAGCAGCTCGAACCGGGACGGTAACTATGGCTACACCTTC.